One sample yielded the 23 T cell receptor beta chains listed below, sequenced in a study of lymphopenia after photon versus proton radiotherapy. TCRdb's copy holds only in-frame clones and misses some; the assay was immunoSEQ multiplex PCR. Among more than 35,000 clones, over 65% were seen once, and the ten largest hold under 3%. Specimen: peripheral blood, collected from a patient treated with photon-based radiotherapy. The receptors here all came from a man aged 50 to 60 with gastric cancer.

V is TRBV19 and J is TRBJ2-5, with a weak D call TRBD1 (6 bases). Germline values: CDR1 LNHDA, CDR2 SQIVND (reference sequence). V was cut by 4 bases and J by 6 bases, with 9 bases left in between. CDR3 size: 12 residues. This CDR3 reads CASSTRGQTQYF. The CDR3 DNA reads as TGTGCCAGTAGTACCAGGGGTCAGACCCAGTACTTC.

This clone was detected only once. The chain carries TRBV6-1 and TRBJ1-2, with 10 bases that match TRBD1. Germline lookup yields CDR1 MNHNS and CDR2 SASEGT. The J segment lost 4 bases and the V segment lost 4 bases, leaving 6 bases of the junction unmatched. The CDR3 has 15 amino acids. This CDR3 is CASSASGTGVYGYTF. The CDR3 nucleotides read TGTGCCAGCAGTGCCTCCGGGACAGGGGTCTATGGCTACACCTTC.

As DNA, the CDR3 is TGCGCCAGCAGCTGGGGAGGGACTAGCGGCTTCAGCACAGATACGCAGTATTTT. Amino acid sequence: CASSWGGTSGFSTDTQYF. This sequence joins TRBV5-1 and TRBJ2-3; 11 bases align to TRBD2. With V trimmed by 3 bases and J by 0 bases, 9 bases remained unmatched. Germline V gene lookup returns CDR1 SGHRS and CDR2 YFSETQ. There are 18 residues in the CDR3.

This clone was seen just once. This chain joins TRBV4-3 and TRBJ2-6; D is unclear. The germline gives CDR1 LGHNA, CDR2 YSLEER. The CDR3 is 16 amino acids. V was trimmed by 0 bases and J by 4 bases, leaving 10 bases between them. CDR3 in DNA: TGCGCCAGCAGCCAAGAGGTACGGCTAGGGGCCAACGTCCTGACTTTC. Its protein is CASSQEVRLGANVLTF.

This clone was seen once. CDR3 protein: CASSSLVRGGTQYF. In DNA, the CDR3 is TGTGCCAGCAGCTCATTAGTCCGAGGGGGGACCCAGTACTTC. The chain uses TRBV7-2 and TRBJ2-5; maybe TRBD1 (6 bases). The V and J ends lost 4 bases and 7 bases respectively, with 16 bases between them. Looked up from germline, CDR1 is SGHTA and CDR2 is FQGNSA. The CDR3 length is 14 residues. The full variable domain, its missing parts supplied by reference TRBV7-2 and TRBJ2-5, is GAGVSQSPSNKVTEKGKDVELRCDPISGHTALYWYRQSLGQGLEFLIYFQGNSAPDKSGLPSDRFSAERTGGSVSTLTIQRTQQEDSAVYLCASSSLVRGGTQYFGPGTRLLVL.

The CDR3 loop is CASSNLSLGDNEQFF. The CDR3 region has the DNA TGTGCCAGCAGCAACCTTTCTCTCGGGGACAATGAGCAGTTCTTC. The chain employs TRBV7-3 and TRBJ2-1; D is perhaps TRBD2 (5 bases). The V gene lost 5 bases and the J gene lost 5 bases, with 16 bases spanning the gap. CDR3 length: 15 amino acids. Germline V lookup: CDR1 SGHTA, CDR2 FQGTGA.

The V and J genes are TRBV6-1 and TRBJ2-5; perhaps D is TRBD1 or TRBD2 (5 bases each). The DNA end is a closer match to TRBJ2-7, so the J assignment may be wrong. The CDR3 consists of 13 residues. Germline assignment: CDR1 MNHNS and CDR2 SASEGT. The CDR3 loop reads CASSEKRGGEQYF. In DNA, the CDR3 is TGTGCCAGCAGTGAAAAGAGGGGTGGCGAGCAGTACTTC.

CDR3 loop: CASSPSTGANQETQYF. The DNA of the CDR3 is TGTGCCAGCTCACCATCCACCGGGGCAAATCAAGAGACCCAGTACTTC. This rearrangement joins TRBV18 to TRBJ2-5; the D call may be TRBD1 or TRBD2 (5 bases each). Trimming left V 2 bases short and J 2 bases short, with 15 bases between. The CDR3 has 16 residues. The germline V gene has CDR1 KGHSH and CDR2 LQKENI. Drawing the rest from reference TRBV18 and TRBJ2-5, the complete variable domain is NAGVMQNPRHLVRRRGQEARLRCSPMKGHSHVYWYRQLPEEGLKFMVYLQKENIIDESGMPKERFSAEFPKEGPSILRIQQVVRGDSAAYFCASSPSTGANQETQYFGPGTRLLVL.

The chain joins TRBV5-1 to TRBJ1-5; 9 positions match TRBD1. J gave up 5 bases and V 4 bases, and 4 bases lay outside the gene matches. Germline values: CDR1 SGHRS, CDR2 YFSETQ. This CDR3 contains 14 residues. The DNA for the CDR3 is TGCGCCAGCAGCGGGACAGGGCTCGATCAGCCCCAGCATTTT. This codes for CASSGTGLDQPQHF.

The chain uses TRBV2 and TRBJ1-2; TRBD1 agrees at 9 bases. Looked up from germline, CDR1 is SNHLY and CDR2 is FYNNEI. Trimming at V came to 4 bases and at J to 2 bases, leaving 2 bases not matched to a gene. The CDR3 contains 14 residues. Written as DNA, the CDR3 is TGTGCCAGCAGTGCGGGACAGGGAAACTATGGCTACACCTTC. Its translation is CASSAGQGNYGYTF.

This clone was found once. This sequence joins TRBV7-3 and TRBJ1-5; TRBD1 matches 10 bases. CDR3 size: 14 residues. With 5 bases clipped from V and 6 bases from J, the junction kept 4 bases outside the gene matches. CDR1 SGHTA and CDR2 FQGTGA come from the germline V gene. CDR3 sequence: CASSPTGGGQPQHF. The CDR3 DNA reads TGTGCCAGCAGCCCGACAGGGGGCGGTCAGCCCCAGCATTTT.

This clone occurred once. The chain combines TRBV4-1 with TRBJ1-5; no reliable D call. V was clipped by 2 bases and J by 6 bases, with 26 bases between them. The CDR3 extends over 19 amino acids. CDR1 and CDR2 from the germline V gene are MGHRA and YSYEKL. The CDR3 coding sequence is TGCGCCAGCAGCCAACTTGCCCTGACATCGGGCCCTGACGCTCAGCCCCAGCATTTT. Amino acid sequence: CASSQLALTSGPDAQPQHF.

A few counts support this clone. V gene TRBV5-1 combines with J gene TRBJ1-5; 7 nucleotides align to TRBD1. V lost 0 bases to trimming and J lost 6 bases; unmatched junction nucleotides: 12. CDR3 length: 17 amino acids. Germline CDR1 SGHRS, CDR2 YFSETQ. CDR3 bases: TGCGCCAGCAGCTTGGGCCTTCGACAGGGTCGGGGTCAGCCCCAGCATTTT. This sequence encodes CASSLGLRQGRGQPQHF.

The rearrangement joins TRBV11-2 to TRBJ2-2, with 8 bases matching TRBD2. Germline loops: CDR1 SGHAT, CDR2 FQNNGV. CDR3 length equals 17 residues. With V trimmed by 5 bases and J by 5 bases, 13 bases remained unmatched. The chain's CDR3 is CASSTQRGGRRTGELFF. The CDR3, as DNA: TGTGCCAGCAGCACCCAAAGAGGCGGGAGGAGGACCGGGGAGCTGTTTTTT.

Only a few counts were recorded for this clone. V and J are TRBV18 and TRBJ1-2; 7 bases are shared with TRBD1. From germline, CDR1 is KGHSH and CDR2 LQKENI. Trimming cost V 3 bases and J 4 bases; bases outside gene matches: 8. CDR3 length: 15 amino acids. The chain's CDR3 is CASSPDREGSYGYTF. The CDR3 DNA is TGTGCCAGCTCACCTGACAGGGAAGGAAGCTATGGCTACACCTTC.

The chain recombines TRBV18 with TRBJ2-7, with a weak D call TRBD1 (8 bases). Trimming shortened V by 3 bases and J by 0 bases, and 15 bases separated the two germline ends. This CDR3 is 16 amino acids long. CDR1 is KGHSH, CDR2 LQKENI, per germline. CDR3 region: CASSPAGGGSSYEQYF. The DNA for the CDR3 is TGTGCCAGCTCACCTGCAGGGGGCGGGAGCTCCTACGAGCAGTACTTC.

The rearrangement links TRBV5-1 to TRBJ2-2; 10 bases are shared with TRBD1. The germline V gene has CDR1 SGHRS and CDR2 YFSETQ. The V and J ends lost 4 bases and 4 bases, in that order; junction bases with no gene match: 19. The CDR3 extends over 20 amino acids. CDR3: CASSHPGTGVAGKGTGELFF. The CDR3 DNA is TGCGCCAGCAGCCACCCCGGGACAGGGGTAGCGGGAAAAGGCACCGGGGAGCTGTTTTTT.

The table lists this clone with a few counts. The chain recombines TRBV19 with TRBJ2-3; the D gene is possibly TRBD1 (6 bases). Trimming removed 8 bases at V and 4 bases at J, with 7 bases between. This CDR3 comprises 11 residues. CDR1 is LNHDA, CDR2 SQIVND, per germline (reference sequence). CDR3 nucleotide sequence: TGTGCCAGTGGGGGCTCAGATACGCAGTATTTT. Protein product: CASGGSDTQYF.

The rearrangement links TRBV19 to TRBJ2-7; 7 bases fit TRBD1. This CDR3 comprises 16 residues. The junction had 8 bases not matched to a gene; V was cut back by 1 base and J by 2 bases. Germline V CDR1 and CDR2: LNHDA, SQIVND (reference sequence). The CDR3 is CASSIAALGQTYEQYF. For the CDR3, the DNA is TGTGCCAGTAGTATAGCTGCCCTGGGACAGACCTACGAGCAGTACTTC.

The chain links TRBV29-1 to TRBJ2-1, with D maybe TRBD2 (6 bases). V shed 2 bases and J shed 0 bases, with 14 bases lying between them. The CDR3 totals 16 residues. Germline values: CDR1 SQVTM, CDR2 ANQGSEA. This CDR3 reads CSVEKGSGDSYNEQFF. The DNA for the CDR3 is TGCAGCGTTGAAAAAGGTAGCGGAGACTCCTACAATGAGCAGTTCTTC.

The rearrangement joins TRBV2 to TRBJ2-2; 8 bases agree with TRBD2. J was trimmed by 5 bases and V by 7 bases; bases with no gene match: 18. The CDR3 is 18 residues long. CDR1 SNHLY and CDR2 FYNNEI come from the germline V gene. The CDR3 DNA is TGTGCCAGCATAAAGAATAACCCGGGACTAGGGGGTACCGGGGAGCTGTTTTTT. This encodes CASIKNNPGLGGTGELFF.

The chain uses TRBV7-9 and TRBJ2-5; perhaps TRBD2 as D (5 bases). This CDR3 region has 14 residues. Germline V gene lookup returns CDR1 SEHNR and CDR2 FQNEAQ (reference sequence). The germline V and J ends were trimmed by 5 bases and 3 bases, with 13 bases remaining between them. CDR3 bases: TGTGCCAGCAGCCCCCAACCGGGGAAAGAGACCCAGTACTTC. Its translation is CASSPQPGKETQYF.

V gene TRBV6-5 combines with J gene TRBJ1-1; 7 bases fit TRBD1. In germline, CDR1 is MNHEY, CDR2 SVGAGI. V lost 4 bases to trimming and J lost 5 bases; unmatched junction nucleotides: 10. The CDR3 has 15 amino acids. The CDR3 reads CASSSGQARGTEAFF. CDR3 in DNA: TGTGCCAGCAGTTCCGGACAGGCTCGGGGGACTGAAGCTTTCTTT.